This is a list of T cell receptor beta chains from one sample in a study of cytomegalovirus exposure and HLA in healthy donors. Clones were read by immunoSEQ multiplex PCR, and TCRdb kept only the in-frame ones, dropping some. The sample shows more than 70,000 clones, 77% of them seen only once. Source material: PBMCs. The receptors were sampled from a man aged 50 to 60 in good health and CMV-seropositive. Each CDR3 is given with its conserved first and last residue. D genes are given only for firm matches. A row's size may be missing; if present it is once, few, many or a size class.

J	size	D	V	CDR3	DNA
TRBJ2-1	.	TRBD2	TRBV7-6	CASSINPPGSGRYPSGFF	TGTGCCAGCAGCATAAACCCCCCGGGGAGCGGGAGATACCCATCGGGGTTCTTC
TRBJ2-3	.	TRBD2	TRBV4-2	CASSQASGSGTDTQYF	TGTGCCAGCAGCCAAGCTAGCGGGAGTGGAACAGATACGCAGTATTTT
TRBJ2-6	.	TRBD2	TRBV7-3	CASSPSSGGNSGANGLTF	TGTGCCAGCAGCCCCTCTAGCGGGGGCAACTCTGGGGCCAACGGCCTGACTTTC
TRBJ2-1	.	TRBD2	TRBV9	CASSAYSGSSSNEQFF	TGTGCCAGCAGTGCTTATAGCGGGAGTTCTAGCAATGAGCAGTTCTTC
TRBJ2-5	.	TRBD1	TRBV27	CASSTGGVNGETQYF	TGTGCCAGCAGTACAGGGGGCGTAAACGGAGAGACCCAGTACTTC
TRBJ1-4	once	.	TRBV23-1	CASSGSLPNGGLFF	TGCGCCAGCAGTGGTTCCTTGCCCAACGGGGGGCTGTTTTTT
TRBJ2-1	.	TRBD1	TRBV5-1	CASSVDRSSYNEQFF	TGCGCCAGCAGCGTGGACAGGAGTTCCTACAATGAGCAGTTCTTC
TRBJ1-3	.	.	TRBV30	CAWTVGNTIYF	TGTGCCTGGACAGTTGGAAACACCATATATTTT
TRBJ2-7	.	.	TRBV7-8	CASSFAASYEQYF	TGTGCCAGCAGCTTTGCGGCGTCGTACGAGCAGTACTTC
TRBJ2-1	.	.	TRBV20-1	CSAHAGNEQFF	TGCAGTGCTCACGCGGGAAATGAGCAGTTCTTC
TRBJ2-1	.	TRBD2	TRBV7-9	CSSSLAPSGRAGEQFF	TGTTCCAGCAGCTTAGCGCCTAGCGGGAGGGCCGGTGAGCAGTTCTTC
TRBJ2-1	.	.	TRBV18	CASSPSSYEQFF	TGTGCCAGCTCACCATCTTCCTATGAGCAGTTCTTC
TRBJ1-1	.	TRBD1	TRBV18	CASSPPGQSNTEAFF	TGTGCCAGCTCACCACCGGGACAGAGTAACACTGAAGCTTTCTTT
TRBJ1-2	.	.	TRBV10-3	CASSDSVRGSAGYTF	TGTGCCAGCAGTGATTCGGTTAGGGGGTCAGCTGGCTACACCTTC
TRBJ2-7	.	.	TRBV18	CASSPGLTYEQYF	TGTGCCAGCTCACCAGGCCTCACCTACGAGCAGTACTTC
TRBJ1-2	.	.	TRBV19	CASTPAEGNYGYTF	TGTGCCAGTACCCCGGCCGAGGGTAACTATGGCTACACCTTC
TRBJ1-1	.	TRBD1	TRBV15	CATSRDRTGWYTEAFF	TGTGCCACCAGCAGAGATAGGACAGGGTGGTACACTGAAGCTTTCTTT
TRBJ1-1	.	.	TRBV5-4	CASSSPYTEAFF	TGTGCCAGCAGCTCCCCTTACACTGAAGCTTTCTTT
TRBJ1-1	.	.	TRBV7-3	CASSSGLLRNTEAFF	TGTGCCAGCAGCTCGGGTCTATTAAGGAACACTGAAGCTTTCTTT
TRBJ2-3	.	TRBD1	TRBV11-2	CASSTTGGDTQYF	TGTGCCAGCAGCACTACAGGGGGAGATACGCAGTATTTT
TRBJ2-5	.	.	TRBV6-5	CASSESSRETQYF	TGTGCCAGCAGTGAGTCATCCAGGGAGACCCAGTACTTC
TRBJ1-5	.	TRBD1	TRBV19	CASSIGRDRGREGRNQPQHF	TGTGCCAGTAGTATAGGGAGGGACAGGGGCCGGGAGGGCCGCAATCAGCCCCAGCATTTT
TRBJ2-3	.	TRBD2	TRBV5-1	CASSSRAGGVTDTQYF	TGCGCCAGCAGCTCCAGAGCGGGAGGGGTCACAGATACGCAGTATTTT
TRBJ2-6	.	TRBD2	TRBV25-1	CASRTSGSGGANGLTF	TGTGCCAGCAGGACTAGCGGGAGTGGTGGGGCCAACGGCCTGACTTTC
TRBJ1-3	.	.	TRBV14	CASVSLSGNTIYF	TGTGCCAGCGTTTCCTTATCTGGAAACACCATATATTTT
TRBJ2-3	.	.	TRBV25-1	CASSDPRGSTDTQYF	TGTGCCAGCAGTGACCCCCGGGGGAGCACAGATACGCAGTATTTT
TRBJ1-4	.	.	TRBV12-5	CASGLVTGVVNEKLFF	TGTGCTAGTGGTTTGGTTACGGGGGTGGTTAATGAAAAACTGTTTTTT
TRBJ2-6	.	.	TRBV7-9	CSSSSSPGISGANVLTF	TGTTCCAGCAGCTCCTCACCAGGAATCTCTGGGGCCAACGTCCTGACTTTC
TRBJ2-7	.	TRBD1	TRBV5-6	CASSWDRGYEQYF	TGTGCCAGCAGCTGGGACAGGGGTTACGAGCAGTACTTC
TRBJ1-3	.	.	TRBV7-3	CASSRGGAGNTIYF	TGTGCCAGCAGCCGGGGTGGTGCCGGAAACACCATATATTTT
TRBJ2-5	.	TRBD1	TRBV4-3	CASSLENPGQVQETQYF	TGCGCCAGCAGCCTAGAAAATCCCGGACAGGTCCAAGAGACCCAGTACTTC
TRBJ2-2	.	TRBD2	TRBV9	CASSVVIAGTGELFF	TGTGCCAGCAGCGTAGTAATAGCGGGCACCGGGGAGCTGTTTTTT
TRBJ2-1	.	TRBD2	TRBV11-1	CASSLLRAGVGYNEQFF	TGTGCCAGCAGCTTATTAAGAGCGGGAGTCGGGTACAATGAGCAGTTCTTC
TRBJ2-5	.	TRBD2	TRBV6-5	CASRVAGQETQYF	TGTGCCAGCAGAGTAGCGGGTCAAGAGACCCAGTACTTC
TRBJ2-1	.	.	TRBV4-2	CASSQDLGGSGSYNEQFF	TGTGCCAGCAGCCAAGATCTTGGGGGGAGTGGGTCCTACAATGAGCAGTTCTTC
TRBJ1-5	few	TRBD1	TRBV30	CAWSVETGGQPQHF	TGTGCCTGGAGTGTAGAGACAGGGGGCCAGCCCCAGCATTTT
TRBJ1-2	once	TRBD1	TRBV14	CASSRITGGSGYTF	TGTGCCAGCAGCCGGATAACAGGGGGTTCGGGCTACACCTTC
TRBJ2-3	.	.	TRBV6-1	CASSEAGVRSDTQYF	TGTGCCAGCAGTGAAGCGGGAGTACGGTCAGATACGCAGTATTTT
TRBJ2-4	.	.	TRBV5-1	CASSLEPGGNIQYF	TGCGCCAGCAGCTTGGAGCCAGGGGGGAACATTCAGTACTTC
TRBJ2-7	.	TRBD2	TRBV11-1	CASSLGAGESSEQYF	TGTGCCAGCAGCTTGGGAGCGGGAGAGAGCTCCGAGCAGTACTTC
TRBJ2-2	.	.	TRBV5-1	CASSPRGLNTGELFF	TGCGCCAGTTCCCCGCGAGGATTGAACACCGGGGAGCTGTTTTTT
TRBJ1-5	.	.	TRBV5-1	CASSQQGNNQPQHF	TGCGCCAGCAGCCAACAGGGAAACAATCAGCCCCAGCATTTT
TRBJ2-1	once	TRBD2	TRBV7-9	CASSSTLVLAGNEQFF	TGTGCCAGCAGCTCAACCCTAGTTTTAGCGGGAAATGAGCAGTTCTTC
TRBJ1-1	.	.	TRBV11-3	CASSPRSTEAFF	TGTGCCAGCAGCCCCCGCAGCACTGAAGCTTTCTTT
TRBJ1-4	.	.	TRBV27	CASSRELSEKLFF	TGTGCCAGCAGTCGTGAGCTGTCCGAAAAACTGTTTTTT
TRBJ2-7	once	.	TRBV10-3	CAIRRDVMDEQYF	TGTGCCATCAGGCGGGACGTAATGGACGAGCAGTACTTC
TRBJ2-7	once	.	TRBV18	CASSEGTSYEQYF	TGTGCCAGCTCAGAAGGGACATCCTACGAGCAGTACTTC
TRBJ1-4	few	.	TRBV30	CAWSVNRVMFF	TGTGCCTGGAGTGTAAACAGGGTTATGTTTTTT
TRBJ2-1	.	TRBD2	TRBV9	CASSVDRAGGEQFF	TGTGCCAGCAGCGTAGATCGAGCGGGAGGTGAGCAGTTCTTC